The 21 T cell receptor beta chains below were found in one sample sequenced in a study of response to subunit inactivated influenza vaccine. Each CDR3 protein is one row after TCRdb ran MiXCR on the RT-PCR reads. The sample consists of roughly 700,000 distinct CDR3 sequences, roughly 13% of them appearing once. Sequencing was performed on PBMCs from blood, taken 14 days before vaccination. These receptors originate from a man aged 50 to 60 who received an inactivated influenza vaccine.

In this sample, this clonotype turned up once. The chain employs TRBV7-6 and TRBJ2-3; 7 bases match TRBD2. J lost 7 bases, V lost 5 bases, and 15 bases had no gene match. Germline CDR1 SGHVS, CDR2 FNYEAQ. The length of the CDR3 is 16 residues. CDR3 sequence (DNA): TGTGCCAGCAGCCCCAGGGCTAGCGGAGGCGAATATACGCAGTATTTT. As protein: CASSPRASGGEYTQYF.

In this sample, this clonotype turned up a few times. V is TRBV5-1 and J is TRBJ2-1, with 7 bases aligning to TRBD1. V shed 6 bases and J 5 bases; nucleotides not matched to a gene: 11. This CDR3 is built from 15 residues. The germline V gene encodes CDR1 SGHRS and CDR2 YFSETQ. This CDR3 reads CASKRGWDSHNEQFF. CDR3 DNA sequence: TGCGCCAGCAAACGGGGTTGGGACAGCCACAATGAGCAGTTCTTC.

This clonotype appeared a few times. The rearrangement joins TRBV20-1 to TRBJ2-5; D might be TRBD2 (6 bases). This CDR3 has 13 amino acids. Trimming removed 5 bases from V and 5 bases from J, with 15 bases in between. Looked up from germline, CDR1 is DFQATT and CDR2 is SNEGSKA (reference sequence). The CDR3: CSAPSRGWETQYF. DNA for the CDR3: TGCAGTGCTCCATCCCGGGGGTGGGAGACCCAGTACTTC.

Only a few counts were recorded for this clonotype. The chain employs TRBV6-1 and TRBJ1-2; weak D call: TRBD1 (5 bases). The CDR3 totals 15 residues. Trimming pared 5 bases from V and 2 bases from J, leaving 15 bases between. Germline-derived CDR1 and CDR2 are MNHNS and SASEGT. Here the CDR3 reads CASSPNGGINYGYTF. Written as DNA, the CDR3 is TGTGCCAGCAGTCCCAACGGGGGGATAAACTATGGCTACACCTTC.

The rearrangement joins TRBV10-3 to TRBJ2-5; 8 nucleotides match TRBD1. The CDR3 length is 14 residues. Germline V gives CDR1 ENHRY, CDR2 SYGVKD. With 2 bases clipped from V and 4 bases from J, the junction kept 3 bases outside the gene matches. The CDR3 nucleotides read TGTGCCATCAGTGAGGGACAGGGTACAGAGACCCAGTACTTC. Translating it yields CAISEGQGTETQYF.

This chain links TRBV20-1 with TRBJ2-7; no firm D call. Germline V CDR1 and CDR2: DFQATT, SNEGSKA (reference sequence). Trimming shortened V by 4 bases and J by 4 bases, and 11 bases separated the two germline ends. The CDR3 runs 12 residues. The CDR3 sequence is CSAMRTGYEQYF. In DNA form, the CDR3 reads TGCAGTGCTATGCGGACGGGTTACGAGCAGTACTTC.

This clonotype has ten or more counts. The rearrangement uses TRBV7-9 and TRBJ2-5; D unresolved. CDR1 and CDR2 from the germline V gene are SEHNR and FQNEAQ (reference sequence). The CDR3 loop spans 13 amino acids. Trimming took 1 base from V and 3 from J, leaving 6 bases between them. The CDR3 DNA is TGTGCCAGCAGCTTAGTTTTAAAAGAGACCCAGTACTTC. Protein product: CASSLVLKETQYF.

The table lists this clonotype with a few counts. The chain carries TRBV15 and TRBJ2-1; D gene ambiguous. The CDR3 runs to 14 residues. Per the germline V gene, CDR1 is LNHNV and CDR2 is YYDKDF (reference sequence). V shed 0 bases and J shed 8 bases, with 11 bases lying between them. The CDR3 protein is CATSRDLTRDEQFF. The CDR3 DNA is TGTGCCACCAGCAGAGATTTGACAAGGGATGAGCAGTTCTTC.

This clonotype was observed a handful of times. V and J are TRBV2 and TRBJ2-1; 9 bases align to TRBD2. The CDR3 runs to 16 residues. The germline CDR1 and CDR2 sequences are SNHLY and FYNNEI. J lost 2 bases, V lost 0 bases, and 2 bases had no gene match. The CDR3 protein is CASSEATSGPYNEQFF. For the CDR3, the DNA is TGTGCCAGCAGTGAAGCAACTAGCGGGCCCTACAATGAGCAGTTCTTC.

This clonotype has just a few counts. One base away lies a much larger clone, so this may be a sequencing read error. The chain links TRBV12-3 or TRBV12-4 to TRBJ2-3; D not certain. The CDR3 has 14 residues. The germline V and J ends were trimmed by 6 bases and 2 bases, with 12 bases remaining between them. The CDR3 sequence: CASRPGPLTDTQYF. CDR3 in DNA: TGTGCCAGCAGGCCCGGGCCCCTCACAGATACGCAGTATTTT.

In its sample, this clonotype was seen a few times. The chain uses TRBV19 and TRBJ2-1, with D possibly TRBD1 on 6 matching bases. The V and J ends lost 6 bases and 2 bases respectively, with 14 bases between them. This CDR3 is 15 amino acids long. Germline values: CDR1 LNHDA, CDR2 SQIVND (reference sequence). CDR3 protein: CASRTGTIPYNEQFF. The CDR3 DNA follows: TGTGCCAGTAGAACTGGGACAATACCCTACAATGAGCAGTTCTTC. Together with reference TRBV19 and TRBJ2-1, the CDR3 gives the full variable domain: DGGITQSPKYLFRKEGQNVTLSCEQNLNHDAMYWYRQDPGQGLRLIYYSQIVNDFQKGDIAEGYSVSREKKESFPLTVTSAQKNPTAFYLCASRTGTIPYNEQFFGPGTRLTVL.

This clonotype appeared a few times. The V and J genes are TRBV5-6 and TRBJ2-3; D is tentatively TRBD1 or TRBD2 (5 bases each). The CDR3 totals 15 residues. CDR1 is SGHDT, CDR2 YYEEEE, per germline. The V end was cut by 4 bases, the J end by 2 bases, with 14 bases between. Here the CDR3 reads CASSLGPESTDTQYF. The CDR3 bases are TGTGCCAGCAGCCTGGGACCGGAGTCCACAGATACGCAGTATTTT.

The chain links TRBV14 to TRBJ2-3, with TRBD1 matching 7 bases. This CDR3 is built from 16 residues. The V segment lost 4 bases and the J segment 7 bases; nucleotides outside the gene matches: 14. The V gene's germline CDR1 is SGHDN and CDR2 FVKESK. The CDR3 spells CASSPTRDSSPNTQYF. The CDR3 DNA reads TGTGCCAGCAGCCCGACCCGGGACAGCTCACCGAATACGCAGTATTTT.

The chain combines TRBV11-2 with TRBJ2-7, with 9 bases aligning to TRBD1. This CDR3 is 16 amino acids long. Germline CDR1 and CDR2: SGHAT and FQNNGV. Germline trimming cut 7 bases from V and 1 base from J; bases unmatched to any gene: 11. The CDR3 here is CASTRQAGTGSYEQYF. CDR3 DNA: TGTGCCAGCACCCGGCAGGCGGGGACAGGGTCCTACGAGCAGTACTTC.

The chain links TRBV15 to TRBJ1-3, with D perhaps TRBD1 (6 bases). The V end lost 0 bases, the J end lost 2 bases, and 11 bases lay between the germline ends. CDR3 length: 16 amino acids. In germline, CDR1 is LNHNV, CDR2 YYDKDF (reference sequence). The chain's CDR3 is CATSREGGRTGNTIYF. CDR3 coding DNA: TGTGCCACCAGCAGAGAGGGGGGGCGGACTGGAAACACCATATATTTT.

This clonotype was picked up many times. This chain connects TRBV3-1 to TRBJ1-1; 7 bases align to TRBD1. Germline values: CDR1 LGHDT, CDR2 YNNKEL (reference sequence). The CDR3 runs 16 residues. V shed 4 bases, J shed 3 bases, and the junction held 11 bases outside the gene matches. The CDR3 DNA follows: TGTGCCAGCAGCCTCAACAGGGGAGGAGCGGACACTGAAGCTTTCTTT. Its protein product is CASSLNRGGADTEAFF.

Worth noting for this clonotype: Relative to the germline gene, one junction end is altered; a read error may explain this. The chain is built from TRBV7-7 and TRBJ2-7; D may be TRBD1 or TRBD2 (5 bases each). The CDR3 spans 14 residues. The germline V gene has CDR1 SSHAT and CDR2 FNYEAQ (reference sequence). The CDR3 loop reads CASSRGVGDVEQYF. CDR3 in DNA: TGTGCTAGCAGCCGAGGGGTAGGAGATGTCGAGCAGTACTTC.

The V and J genes are TRBV5-1 and TRBJ2-7; D uncertain. The germline CDR1 and CDR2 sequences are SGHRS and YFSETQ. The CDR3 has 12 residues. Trimming pared 3 bases from V and 6 bases from J, leaving 10 bases between. Here the CDR3 reads CASSSSRREQYF. For the CDR3, the DNA is TGCGCCAGCAGCTCGTCCCGGCGCGAGCAGTACTTC.

The chain recombines TRBV20-1 with TRBJ2-1; possible D gene TRBD1, 5 bases. The ends were cut back, 0 bases at V and 7 bases at J, with 16 bases in the middle. The CDR3 is made up of 15 amino acids. Germline V gene lookup returns CDR1 DFQATT and CDR2 SNEGSKA (reference sequence). CDR3 bases: TGCAGTGCTAGAGATTCAGGATCATCAGGGAATGAGCAGTTCTTC. As protein: CSARDSGSSGNEQFF.

This rearrangement joins TRBV5-1 to TRBJ2-1; the match to TRBD2 covers 14 bases. Trimming took 3 bases from V and 7 from J; bases not matched to a gene: 9. From germline, CDR1 is SGHRS and CDR2 YFSETQ. The CDR3 spans 17 residues. The CDR3 reads CASSSTSGRASGNEQFF. In DNA form, the CDR3 reads TGCGCCAGCAGCTCGACTAGCGGGAGGGCCTCAGGGAATGAGCAGTTCTTC.

This clonotype has a count of ten or more. This sequence joins TRBV4-2 and TRBJ2-7; D is uncertain. From germline, CDR1 is LGHNA and CDR2 YNFKEQ. Trimming took 3 bases from V and 7 from J, leaving 13 bases between them. The CDR3 is made up of 13 amino acids. In DNA, the CDR3 is TGTGCCAGCAGCCACGCGACGGTTAGAGAGCAGTACTTC. Translated: CASSHATVREQYF.